This T cell receptor (beta chain) was sequenced for a study of identical twins. Template switching supplied a universal primer site; unique molecular identifiers were carried on the cDNA. TCRdb passed the 5' RACE reads through MiXCR, listing each CDR3 protein once. The repertoire holds around 490,000 distinct CDR3 sequences, with around 20% as singletons. Everyone who donated was a healthy Caucasian. This CDR3 has 19 residues. Study results and limitations: Instead of following the same donors, the conclusions were based on cross-sectional statistical analysis. Among monozygotic twins, out-of-frame TCR alpha sharing exceeded what models predicted.

This clonotype was observed a handful of times. Its target is unknown. This sample was shared with a second study, whose subject was yellow fever vaccine responses in identical twins.

This TCR was recovered from a woman aged 18-30 years in good health. The chain uses TRBV21-1 and TRBJ1-3; the D call TRBD1 from the table was never checked on the DNA. TRBV21-1 is a recognized pseudogene. Sequenced sample: CD4+ T cells sorted from blood. DNA of the CDR3: TGTGCCAGCAGCAAATGCCGAGGGCAGACAGGGGCCTCTGGAAACACCATATATTTT. This sequence encodes CASSKCRGQTGASGNTIYF.